Here is one T cell receptor beta chain with its context. The table lists this clone with a count of one. Its antigen has not been determined. Base qualities are not recorded, but no much larger clone differs from it by a single base. CDR1 SEHNR and CDR2 FQNEAQ are derived from the germline V gene (reference sequence). V is pared back by 5 bases and J by 4 bases, with 6 bases lying between the germline termini. The CDR3 has 11 amino acids, counting the end cysteine and phenylalanine. CDR3 DNA is the only sequence kept; it has 33 bases, read in frame from the first base. The cohort was made up of approximately 670 healthy bone marrow donors. All cohort members were sampled while nominally healthy, although unrecorded immune exposures were likely present. The donor was CMV seronegative and belonged to the group of roughly 330 seronegative cohort members. A peripheral blood sample was collected from each donor, and TCR beta sequencing was performed on peripheral blood mononuclear cells. The Qiagen DNeasy Blood Extraction Kit was used to extract genomic DNA from the blood cell samples.

Library preparation employed the immunoSEQ multiplex PCR assay. The multiplex PCR relied on a mix of 60 forward primers for TCR Vbeta segments and 13 reverse primers for TCR Jbeta segments. A multiplex PCR assay on genomic DNA amplified the CDR3 region of rearranged TCR beta genes. On the Illumina HiSeq System, the amplified TCR beta libraries were sequenced as 87-base-pair reads. In the paper's pipeline: A later analysis tallied approximately 87 million unique TCR beta chains across the 550 to 850 repertoires, and around 12 million of those chains were shared by two or more donors. Raw reads were error-corrected and collapsed into unique sequences with a nearest-neighbor algorithm that merged closely related sequences to remove PCR and sequencing errors. Alignment of CDR3 sequences to IMGT reference sequences was used to assign V, D and J gene segments. For a sequence to be retained, a match of at least six nucleotides to both a V gene segment and a J gene segment was required. Rearrangements were called productive when the CDR3 lacked stop codons and stayed in frame with V and J; all others were non-productive. Following IMGT convention, CDR3 was defined as the stretch from the second conserved V-encoded cysteine to the conserved J-encoded phenylalanine. In an earlier analysis of approximately 590 of the donors, sequences lacking an unambiguous match to a single V gene segment were excluded. In an earlier analysis of 500 to 750 of the donors, V segments were called functional above 56.7% productive rearrangements and were called segregating when the between-donor standard deviation exceeded 5%. A statistical classification framework was built for diagnosing cytomegalovirus status from the catalog of TCR beta chain sequences. A later analysis assigned V and J genes by comparing TCR nucleotide sequences with IMGT/GENE-DB human TR gene sequences. The TCRdist pipeline was used in a later analysis to assign CDR3 sequences and most-parsimonious VDJ recombination scenarios. A later analysis defined each TCR beta chain by its CDR3 amino acid sequence plus V-gene family, and excluded reads lacking a unique V-gene family. As a way to deal with suspected cross-contamination and a sequencing artifact, a later analysis dropped 640 or so nucleotide sequences that were highly shared and had low generation probability. For each public chain, a later analysis derived a clonal expansion index from normalized ranks of inferred template counts within each repertoire. Generation probabilities in a later analysis came from a VDJ recombination model fitted to out-of-frame rearrangements, and those results were checked against IGoR. In a later analysis, TCR-TCR, TCR-HLA and TCR-CMV co-occurrence was scored with hypergeometric tests, and a repertoire-size bias correction was applied to TCR pairs. A later analysis estimated false discovery rates by permuting HLA or CMV assignments 20 times. A later analysis grouped co-occurring TCRs with DBSCAN, adding TCRdist sequence similarity when clustering within HLA-allele-positive subsets. Repertoires with fewer than 30,000 or more than 120,000 public chains were left out of co-occurrence clustering, as were four to six repertoires with anomalous nucleotide sharing. TCRdb limited this immuneACCESS table to in-frame rearrangements with V and J called. A share of clones is missing; checked studies link under half to unresolved V genes, and the rest is unexplained. V, J and clone size reflect that table, while D and trimming were determined from the DNA. A total of roughly 200,000 clones appear in this sample, around 75% of them only once. The ten largest clones capture roughly 3% of the sample.

The data are from a study of cytomegalovirus exposure and HLA in healthy donors (dated by TCRdb to between 2016 and 2019). Broadly, across the study: According to an earlier analysis of 550 to 700 of the donors, about 179 million T cells yielded some 120 million unique TCR beta sequences and 276 Gb of sequence data. An early release covering over 500 HLA-typed donors comprised about 290 gigabases of sequencing data and 85 million or so unique TCR sequences. Of the 300 to 450 genotyped donors, about 80% fell in the genetic ancestry cluster associated with self-reported Caucasian donors. The aim of the study was to test whether cataloging public T cell receptors could identify signatures of past pathogen exposure. The T cell repertoires of around 670 subjects were profiled by immunosequencing and related to cytomegalovirus serostatus. Along with the approximately 620-subject first cohort, a separate validation cohort of over a hundred different subjects was used. To predict cytomegalovirus infection status, the study brought together high-throughput TCR immunosequencing, statistical association of individual TCRs with disease status, and machine learning. To study patterns of TCR occurrence, a later analysis re-analyzed previously published TCR beta repertoires from several hundred donors and added high-resolution HLA genotyping. In the later analysis, no new phenotypic data were used to find candidate immune exposures; instead, reliance was placed on TCR beta sequences and their occurrence across donors. An earlier analysis of about 600 of the donors used high-throughput TCR beta sequencing to judge whether each TCR beta V gene segment behaved as functional or pseudogenic. Donor age, sex, ethnicity and CMV serostatus were collected together with the repertoire data. A later genetic analysis used genome-wide SNP genotypes for about three fifths of the roughly 700 donors, treating that subset as a discovery cohort. All discovery cohort repertoires had been generated using a single sequencing platform. Class I and class II HLA loci were covered by the typing at four-digit resolution. Typing coverage differed by locus: A, B, C, DRB1 and DQB1 were typed in roughly 620-630 donors, DQA1 in 522, DPA1 in some 600, and DPB1 in around 440. Because of strong linkage in the cohort, roughly five DR-DQ haplotypes were treated as single units for association and clustering. Among approximately 370 genotyped donors of the cohort, an average of roughly 230,000 unique TCR beta nucleotide sequences was sequenced per donor, of which about 19% were non-productive.

The research as a whole found: A later analysis found that most CMV-associated TCR beta chains appeared HLA-restricted, with HLA associations seemingly driven largely by CMV exposure. A further reported finding was that TCR beta sequences accurately predicted the HLA-A and HLA-B alleles for most subjects in the first cohort. In a later analysis, the rate of TCR association differed among HLA loci, with DRB1 alleles having the most associated TCRs and HLA-C alleles having the fewest. A cluster of highly shared sequence variants was judged likely to represent a technical artifact of the sequencing pipeline. A later analysis associated 16,951 TCR beta sequences with specific HLA alleles at a false discovery rate of 0.05. In a later genetic analysis, fewer N-insertions in productive TCRs were reported among donors in an Asian-associated ancestry cluster than the approximately 710-donor mean. In vitro tests confirmed that a few of the cytomegalovirus-associated TCR beta chains recognize cytomegalovirus antigens. In a later genetic analysis, a missense DCLRE1C variant was associated with V-gene and J-gene trimming of TCR beta chains, and the association was replicated in an independent cohort. Sequencing depth was assumed to be roughly uniform across donors in the presence/absence analyses, though that assumption may not hold. When HLA alleles, especially DR and DQ, strongly co-occurred, attributing TCR associations to individual alleles was difficult. Across donors, most TCR sequences were observed very rarely, whereas some public TCRs were present in many individuals. CMV serostatus was the only immune exposure information available for the cohort. Because HLA typing was missing for some donors at each locus, association tests included only the typed subset. According to a later analysis, parvovirus B19, influenza, CMV and Epstein-Barr virus appeared linked to several top co-occurrence clusters. Only TCR beta chains were sequenced in this cohort, and the absence of alpha or paired-chain data limited detectable features. Because the 87-base-pair reads could not distinguish some IMGT-functional V segments, including TRBV6-2 and TRBV6-3, those segments were excluded. The authors suggested that the approach could potentially be extended to other disease states and immunological phenotypes. Around 16 rarely observed V segments, including chromosome 9 orphons, were excluded from the earlier analysis of almost 600 of the donors because counts were too low. An earlier analysis of around 540 of the donors showed that most TCR beta V segments appeared in productive rearrangements either about 87% or about 30% of the time, which broadly matched IMGT annotations. Correlated functional status among segregating V segments might reflect linkage disequilibrium, but an unknown experimental factor could not be ruled out. In a later analysis, HLA-associated TCR beta chains were found to be more clonally expanded and to have lower generation probabilities than equally common non-associated chains. The classifier was reported to diagnose cytomegalovirus status with high specificity and sensitivity in both the original cohort and the validation cohort. The study listed 164 TCR beta chains as associated with cytomegalovirus.

The material sequenced was PBMCs. The chain is assembled from TRBV7-9 and TRBJ2-7; too little of a D gene remains to name it. This sequence originates from a female donor in good health and CMV-seronegative. CDR3 loop: CASSPQYEQYF. At the DNA level, the sequence is TGTGCCAGCAGCCCACAATACGAGCAGTACTTC.